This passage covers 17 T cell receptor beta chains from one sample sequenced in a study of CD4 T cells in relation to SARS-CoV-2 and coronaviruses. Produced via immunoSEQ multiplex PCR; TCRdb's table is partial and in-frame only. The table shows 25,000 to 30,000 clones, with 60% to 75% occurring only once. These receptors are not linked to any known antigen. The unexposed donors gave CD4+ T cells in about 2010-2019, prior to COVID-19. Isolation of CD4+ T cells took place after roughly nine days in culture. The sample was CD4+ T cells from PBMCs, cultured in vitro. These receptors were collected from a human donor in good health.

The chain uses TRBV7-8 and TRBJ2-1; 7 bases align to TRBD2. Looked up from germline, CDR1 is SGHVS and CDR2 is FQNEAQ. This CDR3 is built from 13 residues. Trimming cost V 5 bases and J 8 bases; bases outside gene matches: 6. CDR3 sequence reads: CASSRSLAYEQFF. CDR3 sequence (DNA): TGTGCCAGCAGCCGATCACTAGCGTATGAGCAGTTCTTC.

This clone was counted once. The CDR3 region has the DNA TGTGCCATCAGACCGACGGGTGCTGAAGCTTTCTTT. Protein: CAIRPTGAEAFF. The chain employs TRBV10-3 and TRBJ1-1; no definite D call. The CDR3 contains 12 residues. Trimming pared 6 bases from V and 6 bases from J, leaving 11 bases between. CDR1 is ENHRY and CDR2 is SYGVKD in the germline V gene.

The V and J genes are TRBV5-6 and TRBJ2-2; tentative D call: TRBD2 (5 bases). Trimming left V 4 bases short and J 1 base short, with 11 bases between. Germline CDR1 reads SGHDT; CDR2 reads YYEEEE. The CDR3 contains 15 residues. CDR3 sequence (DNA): TGTGCCAGCAGCCACTACGGGGAGAACACCGGGGAGCTGTTTTTT. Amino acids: CASSHYGENTGELFF.

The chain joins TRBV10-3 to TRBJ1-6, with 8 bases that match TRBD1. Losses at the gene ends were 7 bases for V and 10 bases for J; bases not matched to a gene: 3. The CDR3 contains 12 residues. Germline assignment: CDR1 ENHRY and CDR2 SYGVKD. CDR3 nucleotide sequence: TGTGCCATCAAGACAGGGGACTCACCCCTCCACTTT. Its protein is CAIKTGDSPLHF.

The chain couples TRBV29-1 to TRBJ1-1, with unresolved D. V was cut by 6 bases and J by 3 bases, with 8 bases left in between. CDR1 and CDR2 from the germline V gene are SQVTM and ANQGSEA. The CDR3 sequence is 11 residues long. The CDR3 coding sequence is TGCAGCGTCACCCGTCACACTGAAGCTTTCTTT. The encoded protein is CSVTRHTEAFF.

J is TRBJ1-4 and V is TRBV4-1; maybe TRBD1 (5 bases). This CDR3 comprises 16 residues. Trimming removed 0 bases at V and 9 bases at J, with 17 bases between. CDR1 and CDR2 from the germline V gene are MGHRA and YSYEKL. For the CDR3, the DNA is TGCGCCAGCAGCCAAGAGGCAGGGTACCCCGAAAAAAAACTGTTTTTT. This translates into CASSQEAGYPEKKLFF.

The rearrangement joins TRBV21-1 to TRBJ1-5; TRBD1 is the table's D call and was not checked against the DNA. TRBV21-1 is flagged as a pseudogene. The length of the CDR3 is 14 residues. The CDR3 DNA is TGTGCCAGCAGCAAAGGGAGACAGAATCAGCCCCAGCATTTT. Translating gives CASSKGRQNQPQHF.

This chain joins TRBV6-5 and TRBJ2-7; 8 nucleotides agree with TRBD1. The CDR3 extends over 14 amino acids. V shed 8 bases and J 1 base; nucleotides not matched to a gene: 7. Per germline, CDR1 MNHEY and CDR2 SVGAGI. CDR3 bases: TGTGCCAGCCAGACAGGGGAAATGTCCTACGAGCAGTACTTC. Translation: CASQTGEMSYEQYF.

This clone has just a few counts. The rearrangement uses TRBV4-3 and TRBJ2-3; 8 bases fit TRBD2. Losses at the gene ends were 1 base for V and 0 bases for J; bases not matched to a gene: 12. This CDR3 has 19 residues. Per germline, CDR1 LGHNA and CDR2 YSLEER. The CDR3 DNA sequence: TGCGCCAGCAGCCAAGGCGTGAGGTGGCGGGAGGAGAGCACAGATACGCAGTATTTT. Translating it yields CASSQGVRWREESTDTQYF.

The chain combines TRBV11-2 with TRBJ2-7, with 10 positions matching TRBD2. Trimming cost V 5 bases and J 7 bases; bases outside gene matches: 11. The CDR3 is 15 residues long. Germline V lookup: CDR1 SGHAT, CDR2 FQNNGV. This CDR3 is CASSPVGTSVSEQYF. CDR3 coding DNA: TGTGCCAGCAGCCCGGTGGGGACTAGCGTAAGTGAGCAGTACTTC. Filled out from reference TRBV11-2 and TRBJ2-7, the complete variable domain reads EAGVAQSPRYKIIEKRQSVAFWCNPISGHATLYWYQQILGQGPKLLIQFQNNGVVDDSQLPKDRFSAERLKGVDSTLKIQPAKLEDSAVYLCASSPVGTSVSEQYFGPGTRLTVT.

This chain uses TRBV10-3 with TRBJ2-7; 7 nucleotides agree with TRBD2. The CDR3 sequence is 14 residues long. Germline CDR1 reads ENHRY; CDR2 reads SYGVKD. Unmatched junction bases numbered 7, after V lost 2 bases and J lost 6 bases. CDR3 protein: CAISEQLGGVEQYF. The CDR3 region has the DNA TGTGCCATCAGTGAGCAACTTGGGGGGGTCGAGCAGTACTTC.

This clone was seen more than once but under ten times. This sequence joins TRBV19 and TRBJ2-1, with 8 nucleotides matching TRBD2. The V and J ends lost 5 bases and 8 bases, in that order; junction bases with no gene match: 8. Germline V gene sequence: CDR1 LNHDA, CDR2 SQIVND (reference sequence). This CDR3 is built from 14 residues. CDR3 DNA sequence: TGTGCCAGTAGTTCCCGGGAGGGGGGGGATGAGCAGTTCTTC. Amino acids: CASSSREGGDEQFF.

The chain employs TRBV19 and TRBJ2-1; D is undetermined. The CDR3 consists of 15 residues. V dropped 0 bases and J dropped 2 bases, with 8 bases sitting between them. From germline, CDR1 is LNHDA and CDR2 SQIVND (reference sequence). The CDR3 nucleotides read TGTGCCAGTAGTATAGATCTTCAGGCCTACAATGAGCAGTTCTTC. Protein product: CASSIDLQAYNEQFF.

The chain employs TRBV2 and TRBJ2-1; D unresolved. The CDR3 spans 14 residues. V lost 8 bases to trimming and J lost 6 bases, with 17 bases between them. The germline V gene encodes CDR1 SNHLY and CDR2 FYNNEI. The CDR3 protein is CASSREATANEQFF. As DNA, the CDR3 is TGTGCCAGCTCCCGAGAGGCCACGGCCAATGAGCAGTTCTTC.

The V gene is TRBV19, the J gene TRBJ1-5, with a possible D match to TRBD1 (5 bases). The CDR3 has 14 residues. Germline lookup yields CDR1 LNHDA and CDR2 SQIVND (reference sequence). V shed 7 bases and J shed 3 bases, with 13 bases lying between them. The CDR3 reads CASNYGRVNQPQHF. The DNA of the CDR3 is TGTGCCAGTAATTACGGCAGGGTCAATCAGCCCCAGCATTTT.

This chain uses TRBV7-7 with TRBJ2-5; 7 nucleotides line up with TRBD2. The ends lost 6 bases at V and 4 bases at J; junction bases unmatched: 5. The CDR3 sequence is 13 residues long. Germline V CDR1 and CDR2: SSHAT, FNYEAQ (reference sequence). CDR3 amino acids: CASSPAGRETQYF. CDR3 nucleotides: TGTGCCAGCAGTCCAGCGGGGCGAGAGACCCAGTACTTC.

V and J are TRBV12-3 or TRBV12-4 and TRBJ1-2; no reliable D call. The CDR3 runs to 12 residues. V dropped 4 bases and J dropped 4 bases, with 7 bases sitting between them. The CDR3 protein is CASSSSPYGYTF. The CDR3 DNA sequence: TGTGCCAGCAGTTCCAGCCCCTATGGCTACACCTTC.